Here is one T cell receptor beta chain with its context. Sequencing was performed with immunoSEQ multiplex PCR; in TCRdb, only in-frame clones are kept and a portion is missing. Counted here are approximately 100,000 clones, 75% to 90% occurring once; the ten biggest clones make up around a quarter. This sample is drawn from a study of blood T cell repertoires in COVID-19. Study-wide background: Specimens from acute and convalescent COVID-19 originated in the United States, Italy and Spain.

CDR1 LNHNV and CDR2 YYDKDF come from the germline V gene (reference sequence). The V gene lost 10 bases and the J gene lost 2 bases, with 12 bases spanning the gap. This CDR3 has 14 residues. This sequence originates from a man aged 55 to 70 with acute or convalescent COVID-19. The chain recombines TRBV15 with TRBJ2-6, with D possibly matching TRBD1 (6 bases). Sequenced material: peripheral blood. Here the CDR3 reads CASKQGAGANVLTF. CDR3 sequence (DNA): TGTGCCAGCAAACAGGGAGCTGGGGCCAACGTCCTGACTTTC. The complete variable domain, with remaining parts taken from reference TRBV15 and TRBJ2-6, reads DAMVIQNPRYQVTQFGKPVTLSCSQTLNHNVMYWYQQKSSQAPKLLFHYYDKDFNNEADTPDNFQSRRPNTSFCFLDIRSPGLGDTAMYLCASKQGAGANVLTFGAGSRLTVL.